This entry lists 12 T cell receptor beta chains sequenced from one sample in a study of blood T cell repertoires in COVID-19. Clones were sequenced by immunoSEQ multiplex PCR, and TCRdb holds only the in-frame ones, with some missing. The sample includes under 65,000 clones, 91% seen only once; the top ten take over 7.5%. The sample consisted of peripheral blood. The receptors come from a human donor in a cohort sampled during active COVID-19.

The chain employs TRBV5-1 and TRBJ1-4; D ambiguous. This CDR3 region has 14 residues. The germline gives CDR1 SGHRS, CDR2 YFSETQ. Trimming cost V 0 bases and J 5 bases, with 8 bases left between them. CDR3 amino acids: CASSLDGKNEKLFF. The CDR3 bases are TGCGCCAGCAGCTTGGACGGGAAGAATGAAAAACTGTTTTTT. Full variable domain (remainder filled in from reference TRBV5-1 and TRBJ1-4): KAGVTQTPRYLIKTRGQQVTLSCSPISGHRSVSWYQQTPGQGLQFLFEYFSETQRNKGNFPGRFSGRQFSNSRSEMNVSTLELGDSALYLCASSLDGKNEKLFFGSGTQLSVL.

The chain links TRBV3-1 (or the pseudogene TRBV3-2) to TRBJ2-5; D gene uncertain. Germline CDR1 and CDR2: LGHDT and YNNKEL (reference sequence). The V and J ends lost 1 base and 1 base respectively, with 7 bases between them. This CDR3 is built from 14 residues. CDR3 sequence: CASSQAAGQETQYF. The DNA for the CDR3 is TGTGCCAGCAGCCAAGCGGCAGGCCAAGAGACCCAGTACTTC.

The chain employs TRBV5-1 and TRBJ1-3; a possible D gene is TRBD1 (5 bases). CDR1 SGHRS and CDR2 YFSETQ come from the germline V gene. This CDR3 has 14 residues. Trimming shortened V by 4 bases and J by 4 bases, and 12 bases separated the two germline ends. In DNA form, the CDR3 reads TGCGCCAGCAGCATCCAGGGTCACGGAAACACCATATATTTT. This gives the protein CASSIQGHGNTIYF. Supplemented by reference TRBV5-1 and TRBJ1-3, the full variable domain reads KAGVTQTPRYLIKTRGQQVTLSCSPISGHRSVSWYQQTPGQGLQFLFEYFSETQRNKGNFPGRFSGRQFSNSRSEMNVSTLELGDSALYLCASSIQGHGNTIYFGEGSWLTVV.

The rearrangement links TRBV2 to TRBJ2-3; D is perhaps TRBD2 (6 bases). The CDR3 has 13 amino acids. Trimming stripped 7 bases from V and 8 bases from J, with 16 bases between. Germline V lookup: CDR1 SNHLY, CDR2 FYNNEI. The CDR3 sequence: CASTPGVGGTQYF. The CDR3 bases are TGTGCCAGCACCCCGGGGGTGGGCGGTACGCAGTATTTT.

This clone was seen only once. DNA of the CDR3: TGTGCCAGCAGTTTAAGCGGCGGGGGGCTAACTGAAGCTTTCTTT. Translating it yields CASSLSGGGLTEAFF. The V and J genes are TRBV27 and TRBJ1-1, with D possibly matching TRBD1 (6 bases). CDR1 is MNHEY, CDR2 SMNVEV, per germline (reference sequence). Between the trimmed V and J ends, which lost 2 bases and 5 bases, there was a span of 15 bases. The CDR3 covers 15 residues.

CDR3 nucleotides: TGCAGCGTCGGGGAGGGGGACACTGAAGCTTTCTTT. The encoded protein is CSVGEGDTEAFF. This chain joins TRBV29-1 and TRBJ1-1, with D perhaps matching TRBD1 (6 bases). The V and J ends lost 6 bases and 3 bases respectively, with 11 bases between them. Germline V gene data show CDR1 as SQVTM and CDR2 as ANQGSEA. The CDR3 spans 12 residues.

This sequence joins TRBV12-3 or TRBV12-4 and TRBJ1-3, with D uncertain. The length of the CDR3 is 13 residues. V was cut by 5 bases and J by 4 bases, with 9 bases left in between. DNA for the CDR3: TGTGCCAGCAGTATTTTTGAGGGAAACACCATATATTTT. Protein sequence: CASSIFEGNTIYF.

The gene calls are TRBV25-1 and TRBJ2-5, with a possible D match to TRBD2 (6 bases). Germline CDR1 MGHDK, CDR2 SYGVNS. The CDR3 runs 14 residues. The V end was cut by 1 base, the J end by 7 bases, with 13 bases between. The chain's CDR3 is CASSELGGLGTQYF. The CDR3, as DNA: TGTGCCAGCAGTGAATTAGGAGGGTTGGGGACCCAGTACTTC.

V and J are TRBV30 and TRBJ1-1; 7 nucleotides line up with TRBD1. The CDR3 runs 14 residues. V shed 5 bases, J shed 1 base, and the junction held 7 bases outside the gene matches. Per germline, CDR1 GTSNPN and CDR2 SVGIG (reference sequence). The CDR3 spells CAWGQALGNTEAFF. DNA of the CDR3: TGTGCCTGGGGACAGGCCCTTGGGAACACTGAAGCTTTCTTT.

The gene calls are TRBV12-3 or TRBV12-4 and TRBJ1-1; possibly TRBD1 for D (5 bases). The CDR3 totals 13 residues. The V end was cut by 3 bases, the J end by 6 bases, with 11 bases between. CDR3: CASSFNRSPEAFF. CDR3 in DNA: TGTGCCAGCAGTTTCAACAGGTCCCCTGAAGCTTTCTTT.

The V and J genes are TRBV7-9 and TRBJ1-2, with D unresolved. The V end was cut by 2 bases, the J end by 2 bases, with 6 bases between. Germline CDR1 and CDR2: SEHNR and FQNEAQ (reference sequence). This CDR3 spans 13 amino acids. CDR3 nucleotide sequence: TGTGCCAGCAGCTTATGGCAGAACTATGGCTACACCTTC. Translation gives CASSLWQNYGYTF. The full variable domain, its missing parts supplied by reference TRBV7-9 and TRBJ1-2, is DTGVSQNPRHKITKRGQNVTFRCDPISEHNRLYWYRQTLGQGPEFLTYFQNEAQLEKSRLLSDRFSAERPKGSFSTLEIQRTEQGDSAMYLCASSLWQNYGYTFGSGTRLTVV.

V and J are TRBV15 and TRBJ2-7; 10 bases are a match to TRBD2. This CDR3 comprises 16 residues. Germline lookup yields CDR1 LNHNV and CDR2 YYDKDF (reference sequence). The J segment lost 4 bases and the V segment lost 3 bases, leaving 9 bases of the junction unmatched. The CDR3 reads CATSRTGLAVVYEQYF. In nucleotides, the CDR3 is TGTGCCACCAGCAGGACTGGACTAGCGGTGGTATACGAGCAGTACTTC.